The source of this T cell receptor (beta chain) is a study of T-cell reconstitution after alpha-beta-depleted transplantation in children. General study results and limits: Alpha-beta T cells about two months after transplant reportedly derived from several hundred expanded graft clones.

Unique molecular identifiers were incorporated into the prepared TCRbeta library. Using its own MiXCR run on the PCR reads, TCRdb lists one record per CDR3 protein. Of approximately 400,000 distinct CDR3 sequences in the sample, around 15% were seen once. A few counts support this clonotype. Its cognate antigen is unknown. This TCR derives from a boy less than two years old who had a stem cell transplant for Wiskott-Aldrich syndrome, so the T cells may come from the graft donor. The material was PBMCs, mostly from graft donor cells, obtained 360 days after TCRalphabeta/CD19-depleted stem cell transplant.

The chain's CDR3 is CASSSDFSGNTIYF. CDR3 sequence (DNA): TGCGCCAGCAGCTCGGACTTCTCTGGAAACACCATATATTTT. V gene TRBV4-1 combines with J gene TRBJ1-3; D gene uncertain. This CDR3 comprises 14 residues. Germline V gene data show CDR1 as MGHRA and CDR2 as YSYEKL. Trimming removed 5 bases at V and 0 bases at J, with 8 bases between.